The entry below gives a single TCR beta chain sequence along with its context. Only a few counts were recorded for this clone. There is no known antigen for this receptor. No much larger clone exists at a distance of one base, and base qualities are not known. The data belong to a study of blood T cell repertoires in COVID-19 (dated by TCRdb to about 2020). About the investigation overall: Samples covering the acute and convalescent phases of COVID-19 were provided by collaborators in the United States, Italy and Spain. The prospective study material was composed of cDNA or gDNA derived from T cells, B-cell-depleted T cells, or PBMCs. The dataset comprised deeply sampled blood TCRbeta repertoires from subjects exposed to, actively infected with, or recovered from COVID-19. A freely available public database, intended as a resource for researchers studying the immune response to SARS-CoV-2, is where the repertoires were released. The samples were drawn from the first 160 participants of the ongoing ImmuneRACE study and from under 1,500 subjects provided by 6 global collaborators. Sample metadata almost always included a de-identified subject ID, COVID-19 status, age in years and sex. Where available, HLA class I and class II types were taken from metadata supplied by the sample provider and were not determined by assay-based typing.

CDR1 SEHNR and CDR2 FQNEAQ are derived from the germline V gene (reference sequence). Counted from cysteine to phenylalanine, this CDR3 has 16 amino acids. The kept DNA is CDR3 alone, 48 bases in frame from the first base. Trimming leaves V shorter by 0 bases and J shorter by 1 base, with the junction holding 5 bases beyond the gene matches. Broad study findings and their caveats: How much clinical and demographic metadata was included differed by source and by participant, and the metadata was provided uncurated.

TCRbeta CDR3 regions were amplified from genomic DNA using the immunoSEQ Assay, a bias-controlled multiplex PCR. Turning to the authors' computational methods: Within the assay, amplification of reference gene primers was used to estimate how many nucleated cells each sample contained. To quantify the absolute abundance of each unique TCRbeta CDR3 rearrangement, sequence reads were collapsed and filtered. For each sample, productive Simpson clonality was calculated as the square root of Simpson's diversity index over productive rearrangements. TCRdb took this table from immuneACCESS and kept in-frame rearrangements with V and J called. Such tables lack part of the clones; where checked against another copy, unresolved V genes explain under half of the gap, and the rest is unexplained. V and J calls and clone size are as listed in that table; D and trimming were resolved from the DNA. The sample contains approximately 190,000 clones, 80% of them found a single time. Together, the top ten hold around 6.9% of the sample.

Collaborating institutions collected whole blood in K2EDTA tubes following their own protocols. For TCRbeta analysis, collaborators shipped samples as frozen whole blood, isolated PBMCs, or DNA extracted from either of those sample types. The V and J segments used are TRBV7-9 and TRBJ2-5, and TRBD1 aligns with 7 junction nucleotides. This TCR was recovered from a man between 60 and 75 years old with acute or convalescent COVID-19. The sequencing input was peripheral blood. The DNA sequence is as follows: TGTGCCAGCAGCTTAGCTCTAAGACAGGGCCAAGAGACCCAGTACTTC. It translates to CASSLALRQGQETQYF. Where the CDR3 stops, the reference TRBV7-9 and TRBJ2-5 genes take over; the full variable domain is DTGVSQNPRHKITKRGQNVTFRCDPISEHNRLYWYRQTLGQGPEFLTYFQNEAQLEKSRLLSDRFSAERPKGSFSTLEIQRTEQGDSAMYLCASSLALRQGQETQYFGPGTRLLVL.